The 15 T cell receptor beta chains in this list originate from one sample, sequenced in a study of cytomegalovirus exposure and HLA in healthy donors. Primers: 60 Vbeta forward and 13 Jbeta reverse. Sequenced by immunoSEQ multiplex PCR; TCRdb stores in-frame clones only, minus some. The table has 100,000 to 150,000 clones, around 70% seen once. The specimen sequenced was PBMCs. These receptors all come from a woman between 40 and 55 years old in good health and CMV-seronegative.

Remarks on this clone: One end of the junction does not line up with germline, which may come from a read error. The sample carries other DNA sequences with the same CDR3. The rearrangement joins TRBV18 to TRBJ2-7; 9 bases line up with TRBD1. The CDR3 spans 14 residues. Germline V gene lookup returns CDR1 KGHSH and CDR2 LQKENI. CDR3 sequence (DNA): TGTGCTAGCTCACTAGACAGGGGGACCTACGAGCAGTACTTC. Translated: CASSLDRGTYEQYF.

This clone was observed a handful of times. The CDR3 protein is CASSQPLLSSYNEQFF. The DNA of the CDR3 is TGCGCCAGCAGCCAGCCACTATTAAGCTCCTACAATGAGCAGTTCTTC. V and J are TRBV4-1 and TRBJ2-1, with D hard to call. This CDR3 contains 16 residues. Germline assignment: CDR1 MGHRA and CDR2 YSYEKL. V was pared by 3 bases and J by 0 bases, with 12 bases between.

This clone was seen once. The V and J genes are TRBV5-1 and TRBJ2-2, with D perhaps TRBD2 (5 bases). The CDR3 runs 15 residues. Trimming took off 3 bases at V and 7 bases at J, with 16 bases between the two ends. Germline assignment: CDR1 SGHRS and CDR2 YFSETQ. The CDR3 protein is CASSSAARGGGELFF. The CDR3 DNA sequence: TGCGCCAGCAGCTCGGCGGCGAGAGGAGGCGGGGAGCTGTTTTTT.

This clone has only a few counts. The genes are TRBV2 and TRBJ1-3; no definite D call. The CDR3 covers 15 residues. The ends were cut back, 6 bases at V and 0 bases at J, with 12 bases in the middle. CDR1 is SNHLY, CDR2 FYNNEI, per germline. CDR3 loop: CASSPEPSSGNTIYF. As DNA, the CDR3 is TGTGCCAGCAGCCCCGAGCCTAGCTCTGGAAACACCATATATTTT.

This clone was recorded only once. The CDR3 is CASARDRGGYGYTF. The CDR3 region has the DNA TGCGCCAGCGCCCGGGACAGGGGGGGGTATGGCTACACCTTC. The chain carries TRBV4-3 and TRBJ1-2, with 11 bases matching TRBD1. The CDR3 has 14 residues. Germline CDR1 LGHNA, CDR2 YSLEER. The junction had 7 bases not matched to a gene; V was cut back by 8 bases and J by 5 bases.

V gene TRBV6-1 combines with J gene TRBJ2-3; TRBD2 aligns across 8 bases. The V gene end was trimmed by 6 bases and the J gene end by 8 bases; junction bases not matched to a gene: 7. Germline CDR1 is MNHNS and CDR2 is SASEGT. The CDR3 consists of 13 residues. CDR3 DNA sequence: TGTGCCAGCAGGGCGGGGGGCAGCGGTACGCAGTATTTT. It encodes CASRAGGSGTQYF.

The rearrangement links TRBV7-2 to TRBJ2-5, with 8 positions matching TRBD2. CDR1 is SGHTA, CDR2 FQGNSA, per germline. This CDR3 spans 14 amino acids. Trimming at V came to 5 bases and at J to 4 bases, leaving 6 bases not matched to a gene. The CDR3 sequence: CASSRTSSPETQYF. The CDR3 DNA is TGTGCCAGCAGCCGGACTAGCTCGCCAGAGACCCAGTACTTC. The full variable domain, its missing parts supplied by reference TRBV7-2 and TRBJ2-5, is GAGVSQSPSNKVTEKGKDVELRCDPISGHTALYWYRQSLGQGLEFLIYFQGNSAPDKSGLPSDRFSAERTGGSVSTLTIQRTQQEDSAVYLCASSRTSSPETQYFGPGTRLLVL.

The chain joins TRBV5-4 to TRBJ1-5; D gene uncertain. Trimming took 0 bases from V and 4 from J, leaving 5 bases between them. The CDR3 length is 13 residues. CDR1 and CDR2 from the germline V gene are SGHNT and YYREEE (reference sequence). The CDR3 DNA reads as TGTGCCAGCAGCTTGGGGGAGAATCAGCCCCAGCATTTT. As protein: CASSLGENQPQHF.

This sequence joins TRBV28 and TRBJ1-2; TRBD1 is a possible D gene (6 bases). V gave up 5 bases and J gave up 6 bases, with 10 bases separating them. The CDR3 spans 12 residues. Germline assignment: CDR1 MDHEN and CDR2 SYDVKM. The CDR3 region has the DNA TGTGCCAGCAGTCCCAAGGGGGATGGCTACACCTTC. Encoded protein: CASSPKGDGYTF.

The count of this clone is one. The rearrangement joins TRBV5-1 to TRBJ2-1; 7 nucleotides align to TRBD2. CDR1 SGHRS and CDR2 YFSETQ come from the germline V gene. The V segment lost 3 bases and the J segment 1 base; nucleotides outside the gene matches: 7. This CDR3 has 16 residues. The CDR3 DNA is TGCGCCAGCAGCTCCATGGGCGGGAGTTCCTACAATGAGCAGTTCTTC. As protein: CASSSMGGSSYNEQFF.

This rearrangement joins TRBV29-1 to TRBJ1-1; D gene unclear. This CDR3 comprises 11 residues. V was clipped by 6 bases and J by 4 bases, with 9 bases between them. CDR1 and CDR2 (germline): SQVTM, ANQGSEA. The CDR3: CSVTRGTEAFF. As DNA, the CDR3 is TGCAGCGTCACGCGGGGCACTGAAGCTTTCTTT.

V usage is TRBV7-9 and J usage is TRBJ2-7; 9 bases match TRBD2. The V gene's germline CDR1 is SEHNR and CDR2 FQNEAQ (reference sequence). CDR3 size: 18 residues. J gave up 4 bases and V 4 bases, and 17 bases lay outside the gene matches. The chain's CDR3 is CASSSNWASAGGLYEQYF. CDR3 nucleotide sequence: TGTGCCAGCAGCTCGAATTGGGCCTCAGCGGGGGGACTTTACGAGCAGTACTTC.

The chain recombines TRBV5-1 with TRBJ1-1; 7 bases are shared with TRBD1. CDR1 and CDR2 (germline): SGHRS, YFSETQ. The CDR3 totals 16 residues. The trim removed 0 bases at V and 4 bases at J, leaving 9 bases unmatched. CDR3 sequence: CASSLVEGATGTEAFF. The CDR3 DNA is TGCGCCAGCAGCTTGGTGGAGGGGGCGACCGGCACTGAAGCTTTCTTT.

The chain joins TRBV6-5 to TRBJ2-7; 9 nucleotides match TRBD1. Trimming cost V 6 bases and J 7 bases; bases outside gene matches: 7. Germline V gene data show CDR1 as MNHEY and CDR2 as SVGAGI. This CDR3 region has 13 residues. The CDR3 spells CASRGTGPLEQYF. The CDR3 nucleotides are TGTGCCAGCAGGGGGACAGGGCCTCTGGAGCAGTACTTC.

This chain uses TRBV4-3 with TRBJ2-2; weak D call: TRBD1 (6 bases). The length of the CDR3 is 16 residues. The V and J ends lost 0 bases and 6 bases respectively, with 14 bases between them. Germline V gene data show CDR1 as LGHNA and CDR2 as YSLEER. CDR3 region: CASSQEITGKAGELFF. In DNA form, the CDR3 reads TGCGCCAGCAGCCAAGAGATTACAGGGAAGGCCGGGGAGCTGTTTTTT.